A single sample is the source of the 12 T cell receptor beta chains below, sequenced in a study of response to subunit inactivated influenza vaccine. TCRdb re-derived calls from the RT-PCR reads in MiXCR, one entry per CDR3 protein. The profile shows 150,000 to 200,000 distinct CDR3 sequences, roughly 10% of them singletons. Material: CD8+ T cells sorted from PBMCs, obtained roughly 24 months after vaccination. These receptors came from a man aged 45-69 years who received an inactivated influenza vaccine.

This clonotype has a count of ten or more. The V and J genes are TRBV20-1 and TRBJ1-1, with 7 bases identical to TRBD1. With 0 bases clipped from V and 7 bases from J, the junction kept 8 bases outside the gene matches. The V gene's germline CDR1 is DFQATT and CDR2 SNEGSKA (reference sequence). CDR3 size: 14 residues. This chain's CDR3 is CSARDAGQTIEAFF. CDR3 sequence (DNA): TGCAGTGCTAGAGATGCGGGACAGACTATTGAAGCTTTCTTT.

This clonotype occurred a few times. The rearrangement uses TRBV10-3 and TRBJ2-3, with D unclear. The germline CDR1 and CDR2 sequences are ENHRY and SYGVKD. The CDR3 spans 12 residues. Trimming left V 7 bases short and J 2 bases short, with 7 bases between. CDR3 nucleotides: TGTGCCATCAAAGACCCCACAGATACGCAGTATTTT. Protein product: CAIKDPTDTQYF.

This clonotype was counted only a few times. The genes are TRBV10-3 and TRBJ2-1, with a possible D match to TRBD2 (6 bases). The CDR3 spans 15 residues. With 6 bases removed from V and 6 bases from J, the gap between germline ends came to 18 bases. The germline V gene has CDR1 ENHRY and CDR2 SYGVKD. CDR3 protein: CAIRTKLLGLNEQFF. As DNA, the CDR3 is TGTGCCATCAGGACGAAACTTCTGGGACTCAATGAGCAGTTCTTC.

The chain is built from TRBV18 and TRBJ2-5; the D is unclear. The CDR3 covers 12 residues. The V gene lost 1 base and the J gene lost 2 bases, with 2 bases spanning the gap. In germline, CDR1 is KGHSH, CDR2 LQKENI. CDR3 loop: CASSPQQETQYF. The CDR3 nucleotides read TGTGCCAGCTCACCACAGCAAGAGACCCAGTACTTC.

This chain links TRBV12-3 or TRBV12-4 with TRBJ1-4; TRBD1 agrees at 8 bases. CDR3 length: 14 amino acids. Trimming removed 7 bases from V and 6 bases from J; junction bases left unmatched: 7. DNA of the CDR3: TGTGCCAGCAATGTCGGGACAGGAGATGAAAAACTGTTTTTT. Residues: CASNVGTGDEKLFF.

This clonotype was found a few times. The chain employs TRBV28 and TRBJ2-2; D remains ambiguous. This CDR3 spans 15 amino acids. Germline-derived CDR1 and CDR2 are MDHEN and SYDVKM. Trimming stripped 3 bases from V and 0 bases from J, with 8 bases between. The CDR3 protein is CASSFLATNTGELFF. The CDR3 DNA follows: TGTGCCAGCAGTTTTTTGGCAACGAACACCGGGGAGCTGTTTTTT.

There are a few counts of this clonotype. The CDR3 protein is CASSQAAGGNYEQYF. The CDR3 DNA reads TGCGCCAGCAGCCAAGCGGCGGGGGGGAACTACGAGCAGTACTTC. The chain joins TRBV4-3 to TRBJ2-7, with 9 bases aligning to TRBD2. Germline assignment: CDR1 LGHNA and CDR2 YSLEER. The CDR3 contains 15 residues. Trimming took 1 base from V and 3 from J; bases not matched to a gene: 4.

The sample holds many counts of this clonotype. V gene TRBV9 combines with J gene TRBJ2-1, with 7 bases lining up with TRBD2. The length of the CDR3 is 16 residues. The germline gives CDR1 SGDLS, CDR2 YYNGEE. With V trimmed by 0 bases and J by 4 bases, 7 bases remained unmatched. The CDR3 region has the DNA TGTGCCAGCAGCGTAGACGGCGGGAGTGAGTACAATGAGCAGTTCTTC. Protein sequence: CASSVDGGSEYNEQFF.

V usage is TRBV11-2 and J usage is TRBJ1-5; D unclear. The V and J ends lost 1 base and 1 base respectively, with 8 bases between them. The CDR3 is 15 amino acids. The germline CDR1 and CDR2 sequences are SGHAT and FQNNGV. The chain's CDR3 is CASSLAYGSNQPQHF. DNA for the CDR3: TGTGCCAGCAGCTTAGCGTACGGAAGCAATCAGCCCCAGCATTTT.

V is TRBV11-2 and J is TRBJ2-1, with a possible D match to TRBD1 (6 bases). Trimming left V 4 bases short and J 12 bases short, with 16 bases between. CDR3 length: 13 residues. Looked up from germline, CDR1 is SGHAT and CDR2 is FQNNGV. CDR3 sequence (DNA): TGTGCCAGCAGCTCAACAGGGATTGACGGGCAGTTCTTC. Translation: CASSSTGIDGQFF.

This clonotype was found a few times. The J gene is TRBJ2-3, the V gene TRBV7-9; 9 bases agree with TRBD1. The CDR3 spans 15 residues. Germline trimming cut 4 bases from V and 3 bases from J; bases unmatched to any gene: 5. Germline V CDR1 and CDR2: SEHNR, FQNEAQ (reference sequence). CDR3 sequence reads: CASSYRDRETDTQYF. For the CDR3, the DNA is TGTGCCAGCAGCTACCGGGACAGGGAGACAGATACGCAGTATTTT.

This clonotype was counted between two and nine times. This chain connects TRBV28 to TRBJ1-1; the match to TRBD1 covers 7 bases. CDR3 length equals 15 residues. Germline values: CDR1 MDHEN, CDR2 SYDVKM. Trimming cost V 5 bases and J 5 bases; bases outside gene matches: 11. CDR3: CASSPKRDRVTEAFF. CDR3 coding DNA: TGTGCCAGCAGTCCTAAACGGGACAGAGTAACTGAAGCTTTCTTT.